This paragraph reports one TCR beta chain. V dropped 7 bases and J dropped 4; count of bases not matched to a gene: 13. Germline loops: CDR1 SGDLS, CDR2 YYNGEE. CDR3 size: 15 residues. This sample was taken from a study of T cells in Graves' hyperthyroidism and ophthalmopathy. About the research overall: Peripheral blood draws took place at initial diagnosis, ahead of any treatment.

Amplification of TCR beta CDR3 regions was performed using RNA transcripts as template. TCR CDR3 underwent first-round RT-PCR with the HTBI primer set. TCRdb analysed the multiplex PCR reads with MiXCR anew, one entry per CDR3 protein. Of over 500,000 distinct CDR3 sequences in the sample, 13% to 15% were seen once. No ophthalmopathy progression within 18 months constituted stable Graves' hyperthyroidism. The chain couples TRBV9 to TRBJ2-7, with 8 bases that match TRBD1. The receptor was isolated from a woman in her forties with Graves' hyperthyroidism. The sequencing input was blood. In DNA form, the CDR3 reads TGTGCCAGCTCCGTGGGGACAGGAATCCTGTACGAGCAGTACTTC. Protein: CASSVGTGILYEQYF.